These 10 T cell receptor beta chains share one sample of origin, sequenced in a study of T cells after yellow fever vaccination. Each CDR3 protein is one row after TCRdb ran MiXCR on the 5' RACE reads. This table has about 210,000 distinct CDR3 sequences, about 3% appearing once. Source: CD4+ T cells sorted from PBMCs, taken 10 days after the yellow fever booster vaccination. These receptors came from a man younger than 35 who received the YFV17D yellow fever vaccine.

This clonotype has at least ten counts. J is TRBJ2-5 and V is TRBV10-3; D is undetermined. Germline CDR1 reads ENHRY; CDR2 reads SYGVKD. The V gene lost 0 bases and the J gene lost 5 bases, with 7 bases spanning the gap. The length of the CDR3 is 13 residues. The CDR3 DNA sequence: TGTGCCATCAGTGAGTCGACTCTCGAGACCCAGTACTTC. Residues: CAISESTLETQYF.

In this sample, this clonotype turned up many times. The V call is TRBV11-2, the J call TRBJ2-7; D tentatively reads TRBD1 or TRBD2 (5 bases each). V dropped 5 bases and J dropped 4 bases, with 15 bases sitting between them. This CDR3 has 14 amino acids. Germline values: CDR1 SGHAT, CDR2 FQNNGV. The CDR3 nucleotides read TGTGCCAGCAGCAGGGACCAGGGTGGATACGAGCAGTACGTC. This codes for CASSRDQGGYEQYV.

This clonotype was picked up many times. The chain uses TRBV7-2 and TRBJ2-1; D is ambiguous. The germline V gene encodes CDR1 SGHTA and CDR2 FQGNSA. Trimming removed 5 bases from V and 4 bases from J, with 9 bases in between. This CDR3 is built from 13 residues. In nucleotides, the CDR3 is TGTGCCAGCAGCCGAGACGATTACAATGAGCAGTTCTTC. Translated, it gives CASSRDDYNEQFF.

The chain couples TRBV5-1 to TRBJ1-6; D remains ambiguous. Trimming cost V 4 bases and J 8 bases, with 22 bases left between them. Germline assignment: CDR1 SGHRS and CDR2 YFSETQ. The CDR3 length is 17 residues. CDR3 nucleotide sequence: TGCGCCAGCAGCCGATCAGGCGACTTTGGCGGGGATTCACCCCTCCACTTT. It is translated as CASSRSGDFGGDSPLHF.

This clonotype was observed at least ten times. In nucleotides, the CDR3 is TGCGCCAGCAGCCTCCAGGGGACTTACAAAGAGACCCAGTACTTC. Protein product: CASSLQGTYKETQYF. The rearrangement links TRBV4-1 to TRBJ2-5; D may match TRBD1 or TRBD2 (6 bases each). Between the trimmed V and J ends, which lost 4 bases and 3 bases, there was a span of 15 bases. This CDR3 is built from 15 residues. Germline V gene data show CDR1 as MGHRA and CDR2 as YSYEKL.

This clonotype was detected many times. CDR3 loop: CASSQTTTWAKNIQYF. CDR3 in DNA: TGCGCCAGCAGCCAAACGACAACATGGGCCAAAAACATTCAGTACTTC. This rearrangement joins TRBV5-1 to TRBJ2-4; D gene ambiguous. CDR1 and CDR2 (germline): SGHRS, YFSETQ. Deletions cut 4 bases from V and 1 base from J, with 15 bases between. The CDR3 has 16 amino acids.

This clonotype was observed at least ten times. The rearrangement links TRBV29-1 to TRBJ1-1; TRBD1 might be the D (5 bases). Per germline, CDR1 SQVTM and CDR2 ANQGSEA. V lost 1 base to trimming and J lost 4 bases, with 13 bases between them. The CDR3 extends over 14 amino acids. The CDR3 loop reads CSVEGAGRGTEAFF. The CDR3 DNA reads TGCAGCGTTGAAGGTGCAGGGAGGGGCACTGAAGCTTTCTTT.

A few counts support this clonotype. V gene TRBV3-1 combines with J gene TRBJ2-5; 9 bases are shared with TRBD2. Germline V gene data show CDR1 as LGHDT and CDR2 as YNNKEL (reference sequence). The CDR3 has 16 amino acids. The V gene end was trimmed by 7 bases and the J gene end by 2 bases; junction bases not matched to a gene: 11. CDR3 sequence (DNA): TGTGCCAGCACCCCCTATGCGAGCGGGGGGCAAGAGACCCAGTACTTC. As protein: CASTPYASGGQETQYF.

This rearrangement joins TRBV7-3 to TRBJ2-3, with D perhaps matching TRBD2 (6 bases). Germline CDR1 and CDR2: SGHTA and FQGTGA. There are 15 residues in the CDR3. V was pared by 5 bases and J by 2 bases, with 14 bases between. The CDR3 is CASSPGLPSTDTQYF. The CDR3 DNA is TGTGCCAGCAGCCCCGGACTACCCTCCACAGATACGCAGTATTTT.

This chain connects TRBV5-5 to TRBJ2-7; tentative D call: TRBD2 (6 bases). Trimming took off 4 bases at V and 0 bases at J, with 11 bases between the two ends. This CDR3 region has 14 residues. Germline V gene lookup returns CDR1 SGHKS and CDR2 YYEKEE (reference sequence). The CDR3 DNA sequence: TGTGCCAGCAGCGTGGGAGGAACCTCCTACGAGCAGTACTTC. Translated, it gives CASSVGGTSYEQYF.